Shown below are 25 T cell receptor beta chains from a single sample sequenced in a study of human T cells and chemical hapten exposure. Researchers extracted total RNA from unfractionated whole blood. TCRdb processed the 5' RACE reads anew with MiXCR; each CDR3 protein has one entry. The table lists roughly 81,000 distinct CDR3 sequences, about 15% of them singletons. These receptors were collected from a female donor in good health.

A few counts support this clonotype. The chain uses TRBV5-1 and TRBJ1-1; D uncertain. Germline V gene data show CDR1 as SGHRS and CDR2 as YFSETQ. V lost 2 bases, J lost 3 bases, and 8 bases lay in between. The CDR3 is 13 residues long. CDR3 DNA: TGCGCCAGCAGCTTTACAGAGGACACTGAAGCTTTCTTT. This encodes CASSFTEDTEAFF.

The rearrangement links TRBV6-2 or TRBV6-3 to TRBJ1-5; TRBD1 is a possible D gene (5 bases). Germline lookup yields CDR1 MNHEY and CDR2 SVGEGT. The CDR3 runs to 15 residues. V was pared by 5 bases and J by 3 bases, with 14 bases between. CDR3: CASSGRDGHNQPQHF. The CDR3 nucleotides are TGTGCCAGCAGTGGACGGGACGGTCACAATCAGCCCCAGCATTTT.

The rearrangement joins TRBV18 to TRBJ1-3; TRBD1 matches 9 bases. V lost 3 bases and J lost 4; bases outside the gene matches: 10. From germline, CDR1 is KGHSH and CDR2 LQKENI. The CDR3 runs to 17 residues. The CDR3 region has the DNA TGTGCCAGCTCACCCCTCGGCGGGACAGGGCTCGGAAACACCATATATTTT. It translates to CASSPLGGTGLGNTIYF.

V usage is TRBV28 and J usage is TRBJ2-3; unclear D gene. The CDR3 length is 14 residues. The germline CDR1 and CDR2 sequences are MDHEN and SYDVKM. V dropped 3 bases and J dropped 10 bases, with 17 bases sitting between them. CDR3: CASSFPTQSVPQYF. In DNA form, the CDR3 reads TGTGCCAGCAGTTTCCCCACCCAGTCGGTCCCGCAGTATTTT.

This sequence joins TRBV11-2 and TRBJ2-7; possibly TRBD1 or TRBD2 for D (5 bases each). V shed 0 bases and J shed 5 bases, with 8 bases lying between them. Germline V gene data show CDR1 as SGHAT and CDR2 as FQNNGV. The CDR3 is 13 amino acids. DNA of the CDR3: TGTGCCAGCAGCTTAGACAGGGACGACGAGCAGTACTTC. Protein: CASSLDRDDEQYF.

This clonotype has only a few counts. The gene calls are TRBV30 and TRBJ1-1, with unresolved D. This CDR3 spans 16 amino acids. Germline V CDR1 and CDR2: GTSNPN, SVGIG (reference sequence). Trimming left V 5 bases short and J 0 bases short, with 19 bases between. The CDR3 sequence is CAWLPPGRLLNTEAFF. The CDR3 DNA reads TGTGCCTGGCTCCCCCCCGGAAGACTTTTGAACACTGAAGCTTTCTTT. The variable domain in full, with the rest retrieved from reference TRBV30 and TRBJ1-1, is SQTIHQWPATLVQPVGSPLSLECTVEGTSNPNLYWYRQAAGRGLQLLFYSVGIGQISSEVPQNLSASRPQDRQFILSSKKLLLSDSGFYLCAWLPPGRLLNTEAFFGQGTRLTVV.

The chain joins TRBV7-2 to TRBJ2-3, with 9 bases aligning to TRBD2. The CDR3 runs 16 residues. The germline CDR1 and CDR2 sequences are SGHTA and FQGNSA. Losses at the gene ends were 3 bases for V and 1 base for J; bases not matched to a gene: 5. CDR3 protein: CASSFGGRAGTDTQYF. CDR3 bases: TGTGCCAGCAGCTTCGGCGGGAGGGCGGGCACAGATACGCAGTATTTT.

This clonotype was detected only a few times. The CDR3 reads CSARDRLAGETGELFF. CDR3 coding DNA: TGCAGTGCTAGAGACCGACTAGCGGGGGAAACCGGGGAGCTGTTTTTT. The V gene is TRBV20-1, the J gene TRBJ2-2; 12 nucleotides line up with TRBD2. The V gene end was trimmed by 0 bases and the J gene end by 5 bases; junction bases not matched to a gene: 4. The germline gives CDR1 DFQATT, CDR2 SNEGSKA (reference sequence). This CDR3 contains 16 residues.

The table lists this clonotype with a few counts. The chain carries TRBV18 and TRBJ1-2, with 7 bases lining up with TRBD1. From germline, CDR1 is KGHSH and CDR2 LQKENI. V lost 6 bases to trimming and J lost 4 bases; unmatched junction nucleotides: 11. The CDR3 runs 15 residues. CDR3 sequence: CASSPGDSFLYGYTF. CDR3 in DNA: TGTGCCAGCTCCCCGGGGGACAGTTTCCTCTATGGCTACACCTTC.

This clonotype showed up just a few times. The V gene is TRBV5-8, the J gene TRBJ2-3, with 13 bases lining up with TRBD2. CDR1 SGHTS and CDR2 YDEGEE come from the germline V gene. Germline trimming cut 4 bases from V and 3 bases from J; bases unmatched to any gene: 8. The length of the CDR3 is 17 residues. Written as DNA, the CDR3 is TGTGCCAGCAGCCGACTAGCGGGGGGCCTAGGAACAGATACGCAGTATTTT. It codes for CASSRLAGGLGTDTQYF.

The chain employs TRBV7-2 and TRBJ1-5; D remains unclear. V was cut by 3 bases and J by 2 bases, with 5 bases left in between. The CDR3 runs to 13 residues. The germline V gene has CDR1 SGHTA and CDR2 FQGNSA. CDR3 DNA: TGTGCCAGCAGCTTCGTTGGCAATCAGCCCCAGCATTTT. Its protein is CASSFVGNQPQHF.

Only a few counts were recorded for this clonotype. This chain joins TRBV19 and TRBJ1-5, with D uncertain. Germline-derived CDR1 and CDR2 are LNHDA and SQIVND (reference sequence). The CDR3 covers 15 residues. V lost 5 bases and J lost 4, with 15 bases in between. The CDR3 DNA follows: TGTGCCAGTAGTGCCCTCTGGGGAGGAAATCAGCCCCAGCATTTT. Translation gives CASSALWGGNQPQHF.

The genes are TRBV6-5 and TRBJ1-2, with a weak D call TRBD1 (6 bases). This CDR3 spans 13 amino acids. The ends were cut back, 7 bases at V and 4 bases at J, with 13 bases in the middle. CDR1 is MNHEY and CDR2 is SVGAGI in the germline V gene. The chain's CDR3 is CASKQTGSYGYTF. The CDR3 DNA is TGTGCCAGCAAACAAACAGGGTCCTATGGCTACACCTTC.

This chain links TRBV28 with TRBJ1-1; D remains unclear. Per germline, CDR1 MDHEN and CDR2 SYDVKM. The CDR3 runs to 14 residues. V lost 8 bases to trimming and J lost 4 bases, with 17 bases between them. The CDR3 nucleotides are TGTGCCAGCGCTACCTCAACTCTTGGCACTGAAGCTTTCTTT. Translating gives CASATSTLGTEAFF.

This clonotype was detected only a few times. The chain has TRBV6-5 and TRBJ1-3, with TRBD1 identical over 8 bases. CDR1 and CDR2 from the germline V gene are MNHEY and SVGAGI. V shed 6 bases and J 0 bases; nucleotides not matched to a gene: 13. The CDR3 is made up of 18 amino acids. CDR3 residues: CASRKDRAPHSSGNTIYF. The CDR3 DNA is TGTGCCAGCAGAAAGGACAGGGCACCCCACAGCTCTGGAAACACCATATATTTT.

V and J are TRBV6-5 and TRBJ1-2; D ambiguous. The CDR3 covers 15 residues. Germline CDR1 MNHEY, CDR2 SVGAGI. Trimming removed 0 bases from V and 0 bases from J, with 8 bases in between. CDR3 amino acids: CASSYSDGSNYGYTF. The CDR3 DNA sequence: TGTGCCAGCAGTTACTCCGACGGGTCTAACTATGGCTACACCTTC.

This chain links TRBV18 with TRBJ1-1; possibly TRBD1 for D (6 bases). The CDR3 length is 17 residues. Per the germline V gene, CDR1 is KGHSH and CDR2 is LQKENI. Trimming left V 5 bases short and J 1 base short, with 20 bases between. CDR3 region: CASSFAYVGQSNTEAFF. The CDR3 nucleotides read TGTGCCAGCTCATTTGCTTACGTCGGACAGTCGAACACTGAAGCTTTCTTT.

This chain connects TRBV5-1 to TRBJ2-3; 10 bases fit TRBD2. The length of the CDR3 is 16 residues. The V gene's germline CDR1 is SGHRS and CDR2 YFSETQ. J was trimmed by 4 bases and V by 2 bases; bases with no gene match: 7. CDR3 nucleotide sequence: TGCGCCAGCAGCTTAGGAATCGGGACTAGCGCAGATACGCAGTATTTT. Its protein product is CASSLGIGTSADTQYF.

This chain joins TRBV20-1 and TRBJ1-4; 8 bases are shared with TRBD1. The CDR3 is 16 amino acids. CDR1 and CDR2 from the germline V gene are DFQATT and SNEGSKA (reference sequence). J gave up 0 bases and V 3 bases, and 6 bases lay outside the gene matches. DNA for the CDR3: TGCAGTGCTAGGGACAGGGCAAGGGCAACTAATGAAAAACTGTTTTTT. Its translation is CSARDRARATNEKLFF.

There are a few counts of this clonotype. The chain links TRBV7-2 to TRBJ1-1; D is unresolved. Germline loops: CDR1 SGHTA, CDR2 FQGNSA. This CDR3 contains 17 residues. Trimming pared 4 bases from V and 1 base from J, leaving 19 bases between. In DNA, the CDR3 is TGTGCCAGCAGCTCCATTTGGGCTCGGACCACGAACACTGAAGCTTTCTTT. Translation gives CASSSIWARTTNTEAFF.

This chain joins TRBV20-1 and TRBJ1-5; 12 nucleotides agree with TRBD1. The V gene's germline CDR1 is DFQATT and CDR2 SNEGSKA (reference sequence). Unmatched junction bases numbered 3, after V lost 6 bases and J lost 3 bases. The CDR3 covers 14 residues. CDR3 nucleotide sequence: TGCAGTGCCAGGGACAGGGGGCACAATCAGCCCCAGCATTTT. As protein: CSARDRGHNQPQHF.

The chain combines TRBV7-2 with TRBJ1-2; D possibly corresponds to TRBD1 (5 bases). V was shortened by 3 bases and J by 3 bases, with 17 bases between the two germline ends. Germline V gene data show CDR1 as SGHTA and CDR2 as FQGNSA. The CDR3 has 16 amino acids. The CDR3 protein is CASSFNEGFSYYGYTF. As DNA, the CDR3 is TGTGCCAGCAGCTTCAATGAGGGGTTCTCCTACTATGGCTACACCTTC.

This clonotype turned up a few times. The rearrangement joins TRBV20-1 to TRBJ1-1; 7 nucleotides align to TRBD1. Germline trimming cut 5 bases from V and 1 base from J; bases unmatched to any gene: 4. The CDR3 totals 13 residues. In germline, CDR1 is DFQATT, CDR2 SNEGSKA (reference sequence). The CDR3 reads CSALGTANTEAFF. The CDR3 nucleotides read TGCAGTGCTTTAGGGACAGCGAACACTGAAGCTTTCTTT.

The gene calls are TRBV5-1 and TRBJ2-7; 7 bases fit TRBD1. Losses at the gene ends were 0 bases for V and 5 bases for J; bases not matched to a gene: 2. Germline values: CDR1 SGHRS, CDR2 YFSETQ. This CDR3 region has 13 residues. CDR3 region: CASSLVTGDEQYF. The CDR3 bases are TGCGCCAGCAGCTTGGTTACAGGGGACGAGCAGTACTTC.

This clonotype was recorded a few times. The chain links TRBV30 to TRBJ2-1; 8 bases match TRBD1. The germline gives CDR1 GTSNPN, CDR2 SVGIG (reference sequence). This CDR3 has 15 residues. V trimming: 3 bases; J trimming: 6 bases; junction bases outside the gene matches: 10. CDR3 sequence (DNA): TGTGCCTGGAGGGACAAAGGGACAGGACTCAATGAGCAGTTCTTC. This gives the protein CAWRDKGTGLNEQFF.